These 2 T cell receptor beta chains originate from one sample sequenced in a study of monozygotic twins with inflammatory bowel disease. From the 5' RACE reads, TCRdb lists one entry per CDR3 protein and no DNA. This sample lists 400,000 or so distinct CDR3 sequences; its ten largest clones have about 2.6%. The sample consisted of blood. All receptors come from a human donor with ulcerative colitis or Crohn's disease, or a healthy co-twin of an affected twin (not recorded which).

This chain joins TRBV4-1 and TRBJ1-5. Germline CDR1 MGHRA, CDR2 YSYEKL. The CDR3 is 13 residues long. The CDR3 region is CASSHTRTEPQHF.

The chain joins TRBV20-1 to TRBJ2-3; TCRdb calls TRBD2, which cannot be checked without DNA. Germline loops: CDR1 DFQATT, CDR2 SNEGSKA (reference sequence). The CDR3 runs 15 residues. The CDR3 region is CSARTPGRPADTQYF.